The rows below give T cell receptor beta chains drawn from one sample of a study of tumor-infiltrating lymphocytes in primary liver carcinoma. TCRdb re-derived calls from the multiplex PCR reads in MiXCR, one entry per CDR3 protein. The sample lists tens of thousands of distinct CDR3 sequences; over 65% were seen once. The material sequenced was liver tumor tissue from sampling region 2. The receptors derive from a man in his forties or fifties with primary liver carcinoma and hepatitis B virus infection. The CDR3 runs from the conserved cysteine through the conserved F or W. The D gene is left open where the match is weak. Some rows have no size entry. The others give once, few or many, or a class for an expanded clone.

v_call	j_call	clone_size	d_call	cdr3_nt	cdr3_aa
TRBV7-9	TRBJ2-7	-	-	TGTGCCAGCAGCACCATCCCCTCCTCACTATCCTACGAGCAGTACTTC	CASSTIPSSLSYEQYF
TRBV10-3	TRBJ2-1	-	-	TGTGCTATCAGTGAAGGCAACCGAGAGCAGTTCTTC	CAISEGNREQFF
TRBV6-6	TRBJ1-6	-	TRBD1	TGTGCCAAGAGTCCTCCGGGACAGGGGAATAATTCACCCCTCCACTTT	CAKSPPGQGNNSPLHF
TRBV4-2	TRBJ2-5	-	TRBD1	TGTGCCAGCCGCCAAGAGCAGGGGACAGGGGAGACCCAGTACTTC	CASRQEQGTGETQYF
TRBV12-3/TRBV12-4	TRBJ1-1	-	-	TGTGCCAGCAGACCTCGGGGATCGGACACTGAAGCTTTCTTT	CASRPRGSDTEAFF
TRBV13	TRBJ2-7	-	TRBD2	TGTGCCAGCGGCACCCCGGGACTAGCGGGCCTTAGATCCTACGAGCAGTACTTC	CASGTPGLAGLRSYEQYF
TRBV6-6	TRBJ2-7	-	TRBD1	TGCGCCAGCAGTTACGGTTGGACAGGGTCCTTCGAGCAGTACTTC	CASSYGWTGSFEQYF
TRBV19	TRBJ2-1	-	-	TGTGCCAGTAGTATCGTCTTTCGGAGCTCCTACATTGAGCAGTTCTTC	CASSIVFRSSYIEQFF
TRBV12-3/TRBV12-4	TRBJ2-5	-	-	TGTGCCAGCAGTCCTGGGGAAGATACCCAGTACTTC	CASSPGEDTQYF
TRBV12-3/TRBV12-4	TRBJ2-2	many	TRBD2	TGTGCCAGCGGGTTGAGCGGGAGTACCGGGGAGCTGTTTTTT	CASGLSGSTGELFF
TRBV6-5	TRBJ2-1	medium-sized	-	TGTGCCAGCAGCTGGACGGGTAACAATGAGCAGTTCTTC	CASSWTGNNEQFF
TRBV11-3	TRBJ2-5	-	-	TGTACCAGCAGCAGAGGTACCGTAGCGACCCAGTACTTC	CTSSRGTVATQYF
TRBV11-2	TRBJ2-2	-	-	TGTGCCAGCAGCCCAGGGAGCACCGGGGAGCCGCTTTTT	CASSPGSTGEPLF
TRBV12-3/TRBV12-4	TRBJ1-1	once	TRBD1	TGTGACAGCAGTCTTCAGGGGGTAGTGGGTGAAGCTTTCTTT	CDSSLQGVVGEAFF
TRBV11-1	TRBJ2-1	-	-	TGTGTCAGCAGCTTAGGCCTGGGACTTTCTATGCATGAGCAGTTCTTC	CVSSLGLGLSMHEQFF
TRBV6-5	TRBJ2-3	-	-	TGCGCCAACAGTTACCAAACTCCCACAGATACGCAGTATTTT	CANSYQTPTDTQYF
TRBV6-1	TRBJ2-7	once	-	TGTACCAGCAGTGGGCCCTACCACGAGCAGTACTTC	CTSSGPYHEQYF
TRBV12-5	TRBJ1-1	-	-	TGTGGTAGTGGTTTCAGCACTGAAGCTTTCTTT	CGSGFSTEAFF
TRBV24-1	TRBJ1-5	few	TRBD1	TGTACAGCTCCGGGACAGGGGGCCCAGCATTTT	CTAPGQGAQHF
TRBV29-1	TRBJ2-5	-	-	TGCAGCATTGGTAGGAAGGCCGCTGAGACCCAGTACTTC	CSIGRKAAETQYF
TRBV5-1	TRBJ2-1	many	-	-	CASSLFGGGINEQSF
TRBV4-1	TRBJ2-3	-	-	TGCGTCAGCAGGCAAGTCTCGGACATCACAGATACGCAGTATTTT	CVSRQVSDITDTQYF
TRBV14	TRBJ2-1	-	-	TGTGCCAGCAGCTATGGACGGAGGGGACAGTTCTTC	CASSYGRRGQFF
TRBV11-2	TRBJ2-1	-	TRBD2	TGTGCCAGCAGCTTGGATATCGGACTAGCCACGTGTGAGCAGTTCTTT	CASSLDIGLATCEQFF
TRBV4-1	TRBJ2-3	-	-	TGCACCAGTAGCCAAGACCAATTGGCAGATACGCAGTATTTT	CTSSQDQLADTQYF
TRBV29-1	TRBJ2-1	-	-	TGCGGCGTTGAAGATACCATTGGCAAAGAGCAGTTCTTC	CGVEDTIGKEQFF
TRBV11-2	TRBJ2-7	-	TRBD2	TGTGCCATCAGCTTATCCGCTGGACTAGCGGGAGAGGGGTACGAGCAGTACTTC	CAISLSAGLAGEGYEQYF
TRBV7-8	TRBJ2-3	once	TRBD2	TGTGCCAGCAGCTTAGCGGGGGGGGAAGCTCAGGCCACGCAGTATTTT	CASSLAGGEAQATQYF
TRBV11-2	TRBJ2-7	-	TRBD2	TGTGCCAGCAGCTTATCCGTTCGATTAGCGGGAGGGGGGTACGAGCAGCACTTC	CASSLSVRLAGGGYEQHF
TRBV29-1	TRBJ2-1	-	-	TGCAGGGTTGTTAGGATGGGATCTGAGCAGTTCTTC	CRVVRMGSEQFF
TRBV12-3/TRBV12-4	TRBJ2-7	-	-	TGTGCCAGCAGACTACAGGACTGCGAGCAGTACTTC	CASRLQDCEQYF
TRBV24-1	TRBJ2-1	many	-	TGTGCCACCAGTGATTCGCGGGCCTCCTTAAGCGAGCAGTTCTTC	CATSDSRASLSEQFF
TRBV7-3	TRBJ2-1	many	TRBD2	TGTGCCAGCGCGACTAGCGGCCACAATGAGCAGTTCTTC	CASATSGHNEQFF
TRBV5-6	TRBJ2-7	many	-	TGTGCCAGCAGCTTCCTGGACGGCTTCAGCTCCTACGAGCAGTACTTC	CASSFLDGFSSYEQYF
TRBV12-3/TRBV12-4	TRBJ2-7	few	-	TGTACCAGCAGTACCCCTCCAAGCACTAACGAGCAGTATTTC	CTSSTPPSTNEQYF
TRBV6-1	TRBJ2-3	-	-	TGTGCCAGCAAGAACGGGAGAGCAAATACGCAGTATTTT	CASKNGRANTQYF
TRBV6-1	TRBJ2-6	-	TRBD1	TGTGCCAGCAGTCGTTGGACAGGGATGAAGGCCGGGGCCGACGTCCTGACTTTC	CASSRWTGMKAGADVLTF
TRBV4-1	TRBJ2-1	-	-	TGCGCCAGCAGTCAAGTCCCCCCGGGGGAGCAGTTCTTC	CASSQVPPGEQFF
TRBV14	TRBJ1-2	-	TRBD1	TGTGCCAGTAGCCAATATGGGACAGCCTCCCCCCTCATCTTC	CASSQYGTASPLIF
TRBV11-2	TRBJ2-7	-	-	TGTGCCAGCAGCCCCGGAATGATGCTTACCTACGAGCAGTACTTC	CASSPGMMLTYEQYF
TRBV6-5	TRBJ1-1	-	-	TGTACCAGCAGTTACACACACAAGAGTGAAGCTTTCTTT	CTSSYTHKSEAFF
TRBV11-2	TRBJ2-3	once	-	TGTGCCAGCAGCCCCGATGACCCCCTGCAGATAGCGAGAAGCACTGACACGCGGTATTTT	CASSPDDPLQIARSTDTRYF
TRBV4-1	TRBJ2-1	-	-	TGCGCCAGCAGCCCTCCCTGGGCCTACAATGAGCAGTTCTTC	CASSPPWAYNEQFF
TRBV11-3	TRBJ2-1	-	TRBD2	TGTGCCGGCAGCTTATCAGGGACTAGCGGGAAAGGTGAGCAGTCCTTC	CAGSLSGTSGKGEQSF
TRBV4-2	TRBJ2-1	-	TRBD2	TGTGCCAGCAGCTTGTTTCTAGCGGGAGACGGTTCCTACAATGAGCGGATCTTC	CASSLFLAGDGSYNERIF